These 30 T cell receptor beta chains were sequenced from one sample in a study of T cells expressing NK-cell markers. TCRdb re-called the 5' RACE reads, yielding one record per CDR3 amino acid sequence without DNA. The repertoire table contains roughly 180,000 distinct CDR3 sequences. Sequences were obtained from blood T cells: a sorted CD56 or NKG2C T cell subset, CD4+ or CD8+ T cells, or bulk PBMC T cells (not recorded which). These receptors were taken from a man aged 18-75 years in good health.

This chain links TRBV5-4 with TRBJ2-5; checking the TCRdb D call of TRBD2 is not possible without DNA. This CDR3 is 13 amino acids long. Germline V gene sequence: CDR1 SGHNT, CDR2 YYREEE (reference sequence). CDR3 amino acids: CASSVTSGETQYF. The full variable domain, its missing parts supplied by reference TRBV5-4 and TRBJ2-5, is ETGVTQSPTHLIKTRGQQVTLRCSSQSGHNTVSWYQQALGQGPQFIFQYYREEENGRGNFPPRFSGLQFPNYSSELNVNALELDDSALYLCASSVTSGETQYFGPGTRLLVL.

The chain has TRBV4-1 and TRBJ2-5. In germline, CDR1 is MGHRA, CDR2 YSYEKL. The CDR3 totals 16 residues. The CDR3 is CASSQDSGWVEETQYF.

The rearrangement links TRBV12-3 or TRBV12-4 to TRBJ2-5; the TRBD1 assignment by TCRdb is unverifiable without DNA. CDR3 length: 15 amino acids. The CDR3 sequence: CASNKAGIAKETQYF.

The rearrangement uses TRBV11-2 and TRBJ2-5; TCRdb's D call of TRBD2 is untestable without DNA. Germline loops: CDR1 SGHAT, CDR2 FQNNGV. This CDR3 comprises 13 residues. The CDR3: CASSAHGRETQYF.

The genes are TRBV10-3 and TRBJ2-7; the D call from TCRdb, TRBD1, cannot be confirmed without DNA. The CDR3 length is 13 residues. In germline, CDR1 is ENHRY, CDR2 SYGVKD. This CDR3 reads CAISAGGGYEQYF.

V is TRBV12-3 or TRBV12-4 and J is TRBJ2-1; TCRdb reports TRBD1, a call that lacks DNA to check it against. The CDR3 extends over 16 amino acids. The CDR3 region is CASSEADRESYNEQFF.

J is TRBJ1-5 and V is TRBV28; without DNA, the TCRdb call of TRBD1 cannot be checked. Germline CDR1 is MDHEN and CDR2 is SYDVKM. The CDR3 sequence is 15 residues long. The CDR3 here is CASNVWGTSNQPQHF.

The rearrangement uses TRBV9 and TRBJ2-7; the TCRdb call, TRBD1, lacks DNA for checking. Per germline, CDR1 SGDLS and CDR2 YYNGEE. CDR3 length: 15 amino acids. CDR3 loop: CASSVGGQGITEQYF.

The chain links TRBV21-1 to TRBJ2-7; TCRdb reports TRBD1, a call that lacks DNA to check it against. TRBV21-1 is assigned pseudogene status. The CDR3 consists of 16 residues. The CDR3 is CASSKRGEGAVSEQYF.

This chain connects TRBV7-7 to TRBJ2-5; TCRdb outputs TRBD1, but without DNA this stays unchecked. Germline-derived CDR1 and CDR2 are SSHAT and FNYEAQ (reference sequence). The CDR3 runs 14 residues. CDR3 region: CASSQGSNQETQYF.

This rearrangement joins TRBV6-2 or TRBV6-3 to TRBJ2-7; TCRdb names TRBD1, which stays unverified in the absence of DNA. This CDR3 has 14 amino acids. Germline V gene data show CDR1 as MNHEY and CDR2 as SVGEGT. The CDR3 loop is CASNPDRETYEQYF.

The chain carries TRBV7-2 and TRBJ2-3; TCRdb picks TRBD2, but there is no DNA to check that call. This CDR3 has 17 amino acids. CDR1 SGHTA and CDR2 FQGNSA come from the germline V gene. This chain's CDR3 is CASSLGAWRGYTDTQYF.

The chain employs TRBV13 and TRBJ2-3; TCRdb names TRBD2, which stays unverified in the absence of DNA. The CDR3 contains 17 residues. CDR1 and CDR2 (germline): PRHDT, FYEKMQ (reference sequence). CDR3 amino acids: CASSLGGALLSTDTQYF.

The CDR3 reads CASSHIPGEKLFF. This sequence joins TRBV3-1 and TRBJ1-4; the D gene TCRdb calls, TRBD1, cannot be checked with no DNA. CDR3 length: 13 residues. Germline V gives CDR1 LGHDT, CDR2 YNNKEL (reference sequence).

The V and J genes are TRBV5-4 and TRBJ2-4; without DNA, the TCRdb call of TRBD2 cannot be checked. The germline CDR1 and CDR2 sequences are SGHNT and YYREEE (reference sequence). The CDR3 runs to 14 residues. The CDR3 sequence: CASSLEGTKNIQYF. The complete variable domain, with remaining parts taken from reference TRBV5-4 and TRBJ2-4, reads ETGVTQSPTHLIKTRGQQVTLRCSSQSGHNTVSWYQQALGQGPQFIFQYYREEENGRGNFPPRFSGLQFPNYSSELNVNALELDDSALYLCASSLEGTKNIQYFGAGTRLSVL.

The chain carries TRBV29-1 and TRBJ1-3; TCRdb proposes TRBD1, but this gene call is untestable without DNA. From germline, CDR1 is SQVTM and CDR2 ANQGSEA. CDR3 length: 18 residues. CDR3 loop: CSVDGDSPTSYSGNTIYF.

The gene calls are TRBV19 and TRBJ2-7; lacking DNA, the TRBD1 call made by TCRdb goes unchecked. Germline V gene sequence: CDR1 LNHDA, CDR2 SQIVND (reference sequence). The CDR3 runs 15 residues. The CDR3 is CASSMLGQQAYEQYF.

The rearrangement uses TRBV6-5 and TRBJ1-6; the D call from TCRdb, TRBD1, cannot be confirmed without DNA. Germline assignment: CDR1 MNHEY and CDR2 SVGAGI. The CDR3 spans 18 residues. Here the CDR3 reads CASSYGPTGEGVDSPLHF.

V and J are TRBV15 and TRBJ2-5; there is no DNA to check the TCRdb D call of TRBD2. This CDR3 is built from 15 residues. The germline V gene encodes CDR1 LNHNV and CDR2 YYDKDF (reference sequence). The chain's CDR3 is CATRSHMGVQETQYF.

The V and J genes are TRBV27 and TRBJ1-5; checking the TCRdb D call of TRBD1 is not possible without DNA. The germline gives CDR1 MNHEY, CDR2 SMNVEV (reference sequence). The CDR3 covers 16 residues. CDR3 protein: CASSQNGGLGNQPQHF.

The genes are TRBV20-1 and TRBJ2-7; the D call of TRBD1 rests on TCRdb alone, since no DNA is present to check it. Per germline, CDR1 DFQATT and CDR2 SNEGSKA (reference sequence). There are 13 residues in the CDR3. This chain's CDR3 is CSAKGAGPYEQYF.

The rearrangement joins TRBV9 to TRBJ1-5. This CDR3 has 13 amino acids. The germline gives CDR1 SGDLS, CDR2 YYNGEE. Here the CDR3 reads CASSFYPNQPQHF.

The gene calls are TRBV7-9 and TRBJ1-4; the TCRdb call, TRBD1, lacks DNA for checking. The germline V gene has CDR1 SEHNR and CDR2 FQNEAQ (reference sequence). The CDR3 sequence is 15 residues long. This CDR3 is CASSSSRDRAEKLFF.

The genes are TRBV3-1 and TRBJ2-5. Germline loops: CDR1 LGHDT, CDR2 YNNKEL (reference sequence). The CDR3 covers 16 residues. CDR3 sequence reads: CASSQTQAGNQETQYF.

The gene calls are TRBV12-5 and TRBJ1-1; TCRdb selects TRBD1, and the lack of DNA leaves this call unchecked. This CDR3 is built from 14 residues. Germline CDR1 and CDR2: LGHNT and FRNRAP. This CDR3 reads CASGLNPLNTEAFF.

The V gene is TRBV6-4, the J gene TRBJ2-5; TCRdb returns TRBD2, unconfirmable since there is no DNA. Germline values: CDR1 MRHNA, CDR2 SNTAGT. The CDR3 covers 15 residues. This CDR3 is CARDLVGSLRETQYF.

The rearrangement joins TRBV6-5 to TRBJ2-2; with no DNA, the TCRdb D assignment of TRBD1 cannot be verified. The CDR3 runs 17 residues. Germline V gene data show CDR1 as MNHEY and CDR2 as SVGAGI. The CDR3 region is CASSYSPRGGATGELFF.

The J gene is TRBJ2-5, the V gene TRBV3-1; TCRdb gives TRBD1 as the D gene, but with no DNA this cannot be confirmed. The germline V gene has CDR1 LGHDT and CDR2 YNNKEL (reference sequence). This CDR3 comprises 13 residues. The CDR3: CASRQTGQETQYF.

This chain's CDR3 is CASRDRSGGHTGELFF. The genes are TRBV6-4 and TRBJ2-2; TCRdb's D call of TRBD2 is untestable without DNA. The CDR3 runs to 16 residues. CDR1 and CDR2 (germline): MRHNA, SNTAGT.

The rearrangement joins TRBV15 to TRBJ2-3. In germline, CDR1 is LNHNV, CDR2 YYDKDF (reference sequence). This CDR3 region has 15 residues. The CDR3 region is CATSRDWDYTDTQYF.